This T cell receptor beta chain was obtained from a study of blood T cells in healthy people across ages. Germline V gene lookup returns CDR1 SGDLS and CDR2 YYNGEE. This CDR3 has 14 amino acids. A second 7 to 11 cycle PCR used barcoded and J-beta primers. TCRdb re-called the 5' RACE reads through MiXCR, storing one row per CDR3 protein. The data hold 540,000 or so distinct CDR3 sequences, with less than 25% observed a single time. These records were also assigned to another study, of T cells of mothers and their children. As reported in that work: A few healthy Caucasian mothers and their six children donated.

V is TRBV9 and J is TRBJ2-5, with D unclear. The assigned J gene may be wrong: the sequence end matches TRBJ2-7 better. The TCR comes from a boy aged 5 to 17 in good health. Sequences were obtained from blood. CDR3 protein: CASSSGLEAYEQYF. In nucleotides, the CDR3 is TGTGCCAGCAGCTCGGGCCTTGAGGCCTACGAGCAGTACTTC.